This T cell receptor beta chain was found in a study of blood T cells in healthy people across ages. Study-wide findings and caveats: Strong correlation linked observed beta diversity and percent naive T cells.

Trimming removed 1 base at V and 16 bases at J, with 26 bases between. Germline CDR1 LNHNV, CDR2 YYDKDF (reference sequence). The CDR3 is made up of 16 amino acids. Primed by a sample-barcoded 5' primer and a J-beta primer mix, a second PCR proceeded for about 6 to 12 cycles. TCRdb fed the 5' RACE reads into MiXCR, producing one record per CDR3 protein. The repertoire includes some 320,000 distinct CDR3 sequences, 25% to 30% of them detected once, and around 30% sits in the top ten. Worth noting for this clonotype: What it binds is not known.

The chain has TRBV15 and TRBJ2-1, with a tentative D call TRBD2 (6 bases). The origin of this receptor is a woman between 70 and 85 years old in good health. The sequenced sample was blood. The CDR3 loop reads CATSRGEVGPGLPHFF. CDR3 bases: TGTGCCACCAGCAGAGGCGAGGTCGGGCCGGGACTGCCTCATTTCTTC.